A single sample is the source of the 27 T cell receptor beta chains below, sequenced in a study of identical twins. One entry per CDR3 protein, called by TCRdb with MiXCR from the 5' RACE reads. The repertoire holds 1.5 million to 2 million distinct CDR3 sequences, 25% to 35% seen once, with 0.25% to 0.3% in the top ten. The material sequenced was cord blood. Source of these receptors: a newborn girl in good health.

V gene TRBV12-3 or TRBV12-4 combines with J gene TRBJ2-5, with 11 nucleotides matching TRBD2. The ends lost 5 bases at V and 11 bases at J; junction bases unmatched: 19. CDR3 length equals 17 residues. The CDR3 nucleotides read TGTGCCAGCAGTCCCTCACTACTAGCGGGAGTGGACAATGAGCAGTACTTC. Amino acids: CASSPSLLAGVDNEQYF.

This clonotype was counted ten times or more. V and J are TRBV4-1 and TRBJ2-7; no firm D call. This CDR3 has 14 amino acids. CDR1 is MGHRA, CDR2 YSYEKL, per germline. V lost 3 bases, J lost 3 bases, and 12 bases lay in between. Here the CDR3 DNA reads TGCGCCAGCAGCCACCCCTCGAAAAGCTACGAGCAGTACTTC. The encoded protein is CASSHPSKSYEQYF.

This clonotype occurred a few times. J is TRBJ2-7 and V is TRBV27; no firm D call. The CDR3 contains 12 residues. V shed 2 bases and J shed 8 bases, with 10 bases lying between them. Per germline, CDR1 MNHEY and CDR2 SMNVEV (reference sequence). The CDR3 region is CASSLGPGKQYF. For the CDR3, the DNA is TGTGCCAGCAGTTTAGGTCCGGGCAAGCAGTACTTC.

This clonotype has a handful of counts. This chain joins TRBV27 and TRBJ1-1; no clear D gene. V was shortened by 10 bases and J by 9 bases, with 24 bases between the two germline ends. CDR1 is MNHEY, CDR2 SMNVEV, per germline (reference sequence). This CDR3 has 14 residues. In nucleotides, the CDR3 is TGTGCCACCAAGAGGGTTGGGCAGGTCGAGAAAGCTTTCTTT. This gives the protein CATKRVGQVEKAFF.

This clonotype was observed a handful of times. This chain connects TRBV29-1 to TRBJ1-2; D might be TRBD1 (6 bases). Trimming pared 1 base from V and 3 bases from J, leaving 12 bases between. The germline V gene has CDR1 SQVTM and CDR2 ANQGSEA. The CDR3 contains 14 residues. This CDR3 reads CSVEGGQFYYGYTF. CDR3 nucleotide sequence: TGCAGCGTTGAAGGGGGGCAGTTTTACTATGGCTACACCTTC.

This clonotype was counted a few times. The chain is built from TRBV2 and TRBJ1-2; 8 nucleotides agree with TRBD1. V trimming: 9 bases; J trimming: 9 bases; junction bases outside the gene matches: 3. Germline V gene data show CDR1 as SNHLY and CDR2 as FYNNEI. The CDR3 is 10 residues long. CDR3 in amino acids: CARGTGRYTF. In nucleotides, the CDR3 is TGTGCCAGGGGGACAGGACGCTACACCTTC.

The chain is built from TRBV2 and TRBJ2-1; no clear D. This CDR3 has 14 amino acids. The germline V and J ends were trimmed by 2 bases and 0 bases, with 5 bases remaining between them. Germline loops: CDR1 SNHLY, CDR2 FYNNEI. The CDR3 reads CASSEHSSYNEQFF. CDR3 bases: TGTGCCAGCAGTGAACACAGCTCCTACAATGAGCAGTTCTTC.

Only one count was recorded for this clonotype. V and J are TRBV2 and TRBJ2-4; 16 positions agree with TRBD2. The J call is in doubt because the DNA end fits TRBJ2-5 better. Per the germline V gene, CDR1 is SNHLY and CDR2 is FYNNEI. The length of the CDR3 is 19 residues. The CDR3, as DNA: TGTGCCAGCAGTGAAGCGCTTGGGACTAGCGGGGGGGCCAGGGAGACCCAGTACTTC. Residues: CASSEALGTSGGARETQYF.

This clonotype has a count of ten or more. The V gene is TRBV9, the J gene TRBJ1-2, with D hard to call. The V and J ends lost 5 bases and 3 bases respectively, with 5 bases between them. CDR3 length: 11 residues. CDR1 and CDR2 from the germline V gene are SGDLS and YYNGEE. The chain's CDR3 is CASRRDYGYTF. In DNA form, the CDR3 reads TGTGCCAGCAGGAGGGACTATGGCTACACCTTC.

This clonotype was picked up a small number of times. This chain joins TRBV7-9 and TRBJ2-2; D may be TRBD2 (5 bases). Between the trimmed V and J ends, which lost 5 bases and 9 bases, there was a span of 16 bases. This CDR3 is 14 amino acids long. Germline CDR1 and CDR2: SEHNR and FQNEAQ (reference sequence). The CDR3 sequence: CASSPPEDPRELFF. Here the CDR3 DNA reads TGTGCCAGCAGCCCACCGGAGGATCCCCGGGAGCTGTTTTTT.

This clonotype was counted only a few times. This chain connects TRBV20-1 to TRBJ2-7; 8 bases map to TRBD2. The CDR3 spans 15 residues. Unmatched junction bases numbered 9, after V lost 1 base and J lost 4 bases. Germline loops: CDR1 DFQATT, CDR2 SNEGSKA (reference sequence). The CDR3 nucleotides are TGCAGTGCTAGAGTCCCGGGACTAGGGAGATACGAGCAGTACTTC. It is translated as CSARVPGLGRYEQYF.

This clonotype has only a few counts. The chain carries TRBV27 and TRBJ1-2; D is ambiguous. The CDR3 length is 12 residues. The germline V gene encodes CDR1 MNHEY and CDR2 SMNVEV (reference sequence). V was trimmed by 3 bases and J by 10 bases, leaving 12 bases between them. CDR3 in amino acids: CASSFLEGPYTF. CDR3 sequence (DNA): TGTGCCAGCAGTTTCCTCGAAGGGCCCTACACCTTC.

V gene TRBV13 combines with J gene TRBJ1-2; perhaps TRBD1 as D (5 bases). Germline loops: CDR1 PRHDT, CDR2 FYEKMQ (reference sequence). Trimming took 5 bases from V and 2 from J, leaving 15 bases between them. The CDR3 is 15 residues long. The CDR3 nucleotides read TGTGCCAGCAGCCGCTCAGGGATGGTCAACTATGGCTACACCTTC. Its translation: CASSRSGMVNYGYTF.

The chain carries TRBV20-1 and TRBJ2-3, with TRBD2 identical over 7 bases. CDR1 and CDR2 (germline): DFQATT, SNEGSKA (reference sequence). This CDR3 is 16 amino acids long. V gave up 0 bases and J gave up 3 bases; unmatched junction bases: 9. For the CDR3, the DNA is TGCAGTGCTAGAGACAGTCGGGAGGTGAGGACAGATACGCAGTATTTT. It translates to CSARDSREVRTDTQYF.

This clonotype was observed a few times. This chain links TRBV3-1 with TRBJ2-3; unclear D gene. The germline V gene has CDR1 LGHDT and CDR2 YNNKEL (reference sequence). V was pared by 1 base and J by 6 bases, with 5 bases between. The CDR3 consists of 12 residues. The CDR3 region has the DNA TGTGCCAGCAGCCAAGCGGAGGATACGCAGTATTTT. The encoded protein is CASSQAEDTQYF.

The genes are TRBV5-1 and TRBJ2-3; D is possibly TRBD1 (6 bases). The CDR3 loop spans 16 amino acids. Germline V gene lookup returns CDR1 SGHRS and CDR2 YFSETQ. Trimming removed 1 base at V and 5 bases at J, with 17 bases between. Here the CDR3 reads CASSLPRDTSGDTQYF. The CDR3 nucleotides are TGCGCCAGCAGCTTGCCTCGGGACACCTCAGGAGATACGCAGTATTTT.

The sample holds many counts of this clonotype. The V call is TRBV28, the J call TRBJ2-7; 9 positions agree with TRBD1. This CDR3 contains 14 residues. V lost 9 bases to trimming and J lost 1 base; unmatched junction nucleotides: 7. The germline V gene has CDR1 MDHEN and CDR2 SYDVKM. Here the CDR3 DNA reads TGTGCCAGTTCACGGGGGACAGGGTCCTACGAGCAGTACTTC. Its translation is CASSRGTGSYEQYF.

J is TRBJ2-3 and V is TRBV5-1, with 10 bases lining up with TRBD1. CDR3 size: 16 residues. V lost 0 bases, J lost 4 bases, and 5 bases stayed unmatched. The germline gives CDR1 SGHRS, CDR2 YFSETQ. For the CDR3, the DNA is TGCGCCAGCAGCTTGGGAGACAGGGGGCGAGCAGATACGCAGTATTTT. As protein: CASSLGDRGRADTQYF.

This clonotype came up a few times. The chain employs TRBV7-9 and TRBJ2-1; 11 nucleotides line up with TRBD2. This CDR3 contains 16 residues. The trim removed 8 bases at V and 2 bases at J, leaving 8 bases unmatched. Germline V lookup: CDR1 SEHNR, CDR2 FQNEAQ (reference sequence). The CDR3 is CASPSGGMTTYNEQFF. CDR3 nucleotides: TGTGCCAGCCCTAGCGGGGGGATGACAACCTACAATGAGCAGTTCTTC.

This clonotype showed up just a few times. The J gene is TRBJ2-1, the V gene TRBV4-1; the match to TRBD2 covers 8 bases. J lost 8 bases, V lost 3 bases, and 6 bases had no gene match. CDR1 and CDR2 from the germline V gene are MGHRA and YSYEKL. This CDR3 is 14 amino acids long. The CDR3 loop reads CASSQGLVNYEQFF. The CDR3 nucleotides read TGCGCCAGCAGCCAGGGACTAGTAAACTATGAGCAGTTCTTC.

The genes are TRBV2 and TRBJ2-3, with TRBD2 matching over 11 bases. CDR1 and CDR2 (germline): SNHLY, FYNNEI. After removal of 2 bases from V and 5 bases from J, the junction contained 9 bases not matched to a gene. The CDR3 consists of 17 residues. The CDR3 DNA reads TGTGCCAGCAGTGAAACCCCCCTAGCGGGGGGTAGAGATACGCAGTATTTT. This encodes CASSETPLAGGRDTQYF.

The J gene is TRBJ2-5, the V gene TRBV9, with TRBD1 identical over 9 bases. Unmatched junction bases numbered 3, after V lost 2 bases and J lost 4 bases. The CDR3 consists of 14 residues. Germline V lookup: CDR1 SGDLS, CDR2 YYNGEE. The CDR3 sequence is CASSVKQGAETQYF. In nucleotides, the CDR3 is TGTGCCAGCAGCGTCAAACAGGGGGCAGAGACCCAGTACTTC.

This clonotype was found many times. The J gene is TRBJ2-7, the V gene TRBV29-1; D might be TRBD1 or TRBD2, each matching 5 bases. The germline V and J ends were trimmed by 3 bases and 4 bases, with 7 bases remaining between them. This CDR3 region has 11 residues. Germline values: CDR1 SQVTM, CDR2 ANQGSEA. The CDR3 DNA follows: TGCAGCGTTGATTGGGGGTACGAGCAGTACTTC. Translating it yields CSVDWGYEQYF.

Turning to this clonotype: One junction end disagrees with the germline gene, perhaps due to a read error. V gene TRBV6-5 combines with J gene TRBJ2-1; no definite D call. This CDR3 is 14 amino acids long. Germline CDR1 MNHEY, CDR2 SVGAGI. The CDR3 nucleotides read TGTGCCTGCAGAAGGAAGGGCCCAAACAATGAGCAGTTCTTC. Protein sequence: CACRRKGPNNEQFF.

V and J are TRBV10-3 and TRBJ2-3, with 10 bases identical to TRBD2. This CDR3 spans 17 amino acids. The V and J ends lost 5 bases and 0 bases, in that order; junction bases with no gene match: 8. Germline-derived CDR1 and CDR2 are ENHRY and SYGVKD. CDR3 nucleotides: TGTGCCATCAGTCACTTAATGACTAGCGGGAGCACAGATACGCAGTATTTT. This sequence encodes CAISHLMTSGSTDTQYF.

This clonotype has more than one count but fewer than ten. V is TRBV28 and J is TRBJ1-5; weak D call: TRBD1 (6 bases). V was shortened by 3 bases and J by 0 bases, with 12 bases between the two germline ends. Germline CDR1 and CDR2: MDHEN and SYDVKM. This CDR3 contains 16 residues. CDR3: CASSLEGRGSNQPQHF. CDR3 sequence (DNA): TGTGCCAGCAGTTTGGAGGGCAGGGGTAGCAATCAGCCCCAGCATTTT.

V gene TRBV15 combines with J gene TRBJ2-7; 9 positions match TRBD1. Looked up from germline, CDR1 is LNHNV and CDR2 is YYDKDF (reference sequence). This CDR3 is built from 16 residues. V was clipped by 1 base and J by 4 bases; unmatched bases: 8. This CDR3 reads CATSRVSGTGSYEQYF. CDR3 in DNA: TGTGCCACCAGCAGAGTATCCGGGACAGGGTCGTACGAGCAGTACTTC.